This T cell receptor beta chain was identified in a study of CD8 T cells in ankylosing spondylitis. The CDR3 spans 12 residues. Trimming removed 4 bases from V and 7 bases from J, with 10 bases in between. The germline V gene has CDR1 SNHLY and CDR2 FYNNEI. Study-wide findings and caveats: Characteristic of ankylosing spondylitis blood, it appeared, was a TCR beta motif comprising about eight highly homologous variants. Clones that were linked to disease were CD8+ and were relatively rare in peripheral blood. In ankylosing spondylitis patients, matched synovial fluid reportedly showed significant enrichment of disease-linked clones.

Libraries of TCR beta came from quantitative 5'-RACE with molecular barcodes. Each CDR3 protein is one row after TCRdb ran MiXCR on the 5' RACE reads. The repertoire holds about 250,000 distinct CDR3 sequences, with 8.2% as singletons. About this clonotype: The antigen remains undetermined.

The TCR comes from a female donor with ankylosing spondylitis or in good health (not recorded which). The sequenced material came from blood, either unsorted or a sorted T cell fraction (not recorded which). This rearrangement joins TRBV2 to TRBJ1-2; D unresolved. CDR3 nucleotide sequence: TGTGCCAGCAGTGGGGTAGCCAGTGGCTACACCTTC. Translating it yields CASSGVASGYTF. The full variable domain, completed using reference TRBV2 and TRBJ1-2, is EPEVTQTPSHQVTQMGQEVILRCVPISNHLYFYWYRQILGQKVEFLVSFYNNEISEKSEIFDDQFSVERPDGSNFTLKIRSTKLEDSAMYFCASSGVASGYTFGSGTRLTVV.